This is a list of T cell receptor beta chains from one sample in a study of control samples from healthy donors and cancer patients. Clones were sequenced by immunoSEQ multiplex PCR, and TCRdb holds only the in-frame ones, with some missing. There are about 110,000 clones in the sample; approximately 91% occur only once, and 7.8% lies in the top ten. What was sequenced was blood. The receptors here all came from a woman aged 18-29 years in good health. The CDR3 runs from the conserved cysteine through the conserved F or W. The order of the fields is V gene, J gene, clone size, D gene, CDR3 length, CDR3 protein, CDR3 DNA. A D gene is named only where the DNA matches it firmly. Clone size is not always given. Where it is, it says once, few, many or a class for expanded clones.

TRBV5-1	TRBJ2-3	.	TRBD1	16	CASSSLTGVSTDTQYF	TGCGCCAGCAGCTCTCTTACAGGGGTTAGCACAGATACGCAGTATTTT
TRBV28	TRBJ2-1	.	TRBD2	15	CASSSSGTKYNEQFF	TGTGCCAGCAGTTCCTCCGGGACTAAATACAATGAGCAGTTCTTC
TRBV18	TRBJ2-3	.	TRBD1	15	CASSRERTGPDTQYF	TGTGCCAGCTCACGGGAGAGGACAGGCCCAGATACGCAGTATTTT
TRBV24-1	TRBJ1-2	.	TRBD1	12	CATSEGTDGYTF	TGTGCCACCAGTGAAGGGACAGATGGCTACACCTTC
TRBV30	TRBJ1-2	few	.	14	CAWSKGSGNYGYTF	TGTGCCTGGAGTAAAGGATCGGGGAACTATGGCTACACCTTC
TRBV7-9	TRBJ2-2	.	TRBD2	16	CASSLQAIGGSGELFF	TGTGCCAGCAGCTTACAGGCGATCGGGGGGTCCGGGGAGCTGTTTTTT
TRBV7-2	TRBJ1-3	.	TRBD1	14	CASSLQGAGNTIYF	TGTGCCAGCAGCCTCCAGGGGGCGGGAAACACCATATATTTT
TRBV12-3/TRBV12-4	TRBJ2-3	.	.	11	CASSRTDTQYF	TGTGCCAGCAGTCGGACAGATACGCAGTATTTT
TRBV5-6	TRBJ2-7	.	.	14	CASSLLADPYEQYF	TGTGCCAGCAGCTTGTTAGCGGACCCCTACGAGCAGTACTTC
TRBV2	TRBJ1-6	few	.	13	CASSRMDNSPLHF	TGTGCCAGCTCCAGGATGGATAATTCACCCCTCCACTTT
TRBV9	TRBJ2-1	.	.	13	CASQADHQQEQFF	TGTGCCAGCCAGGCTGACCATCAACAAGAGCAGTTCTTC
TRBV7-3	TRBJ2-3	.	TRBD2	18	CASSLTASGGARTDTQYF	TGTGCCAGCAGCTTAACGGCTAGCGGGGGGGCCCGCACAGATACGCAGTATTTT
TRBV6-2/TRBV6-3	TRBJ1-6	few	.	14	CASSMLVYNSPLHF	TGTGCCAGCAGCATGTTGGTCTATAATTCACCCCTCCACTTT
TRBV10-3	TRBJ2-2	.	.	16	CATRPTGKGNTGELFF	TGTGCCACCCGCCCAACAGGGAAGGGGAACACCGGGGAGCTGTTTTTT
TRBV28	TRBJ1-2	.	.	12	CASSYRDYGYTF	TGTGCCAGCAGCTACAGGGACTATGGCTACACCTTC